Presented here are 14 T cell receptor beta chains from one specimen sequenced in a study of post-analysis software for immune sequencing data. Whole-study findings and limits: The five TRBV segments detected at higher frequency in patients than in controls included TRBV5-6, TRBV5-1 and TRBV20-1.

Which antigens these TCRs recognize remains unknown. Unique molecular identifiers featured in each of the TCR beta cDNA libraries. TCRdb recomputed calls from the PCR reads with MiXCR, one row per CDR3 protein. Here the sample spans 450,000 to 700,000 distinct CDR3 sequences, roughly 46% being singletons. Source material: blood. The source is a girl between 10 and 17 years old with multiple sclerosis.

This chain links TRBV7-6 with TRBJ1-2, with TRBD1 matching over 7 bases. V lost 5 bases to trimming and J lost 8 bases; unmatched junction nucleotides: 11. Germline V gene sequence: CDR1 SGHVS, CDR2 FNYEAQ. The CDR3 spans 14 residues. The CDR3 nucleotides read TGTGCCAGCAGCGCCCCAGGGGGACGCGAGGGCTACACCTTC. Protein sequence: CASSAPGGREGYTF.

In its sample, this clonotype was seen a few times. The rearrangement joins TRBV4-1 to TRBJ1-2; unclear D gene. Germline-derived CDR1 and CDR2 are MGHRA and YSYEKL. Between the trimmed V and J ends, which lost 4 bases and 5 bases, there was a span of 11 bases. The CDR3 spans 13 residues. The CDR3 DNA reads as TGCGCCAGCAGCCCCCGGAATGGGTATGGCTACACCTTC. This translates into CASSPRNGYGYTF.

The chain uses TRBV28 and TRBJ2-5; the match to TRBD1 covers 7 bases. CDR1 is MDHEN and CDR2 is SYDVKM in the germline V gene. This CDR3 has 16 amino acids. Trimming took 3 bases from V and 1 from J; bases not matched to a gene: 8. This chain's CDR3 is CASSFPPRGFQETQYF. The CDR3 DNA sequence: TGTGCCAGCAGTTTCCCACCCAGGGGGTTCCAAGAGACCCAGTACTTC. The full variable domain, with the rest looked up from reference TRBV28 and TRBJ2-5, is DVKVTQSSRYLVKRTGEKVFLECVQDMDHENMFWYRQDPGLGLRLIYFSYDVKMKEKGDIPEGYSVSREKKERFSLILESASTNQTSMYLCASSFPPRGFQETQYFGPGTRLLVL.

In this sample, this clonotype turned up a few times. The chain combines TRBV29-1 with TRBJ1-1; 12 positions agree with TRBD1. Germline CDR1 is SQVTM and CDR2 is ANQGSEA. This CDR3 region has 14 residues. J lost 4 bases, V lost 8 bases, and 8 bases had no gene match. CDR3 DNA: TGCAGCCACCCCGGGACAGGGGGCTCCACTGAAGCTTTCTTT. Translating it yields CSHPGTGGSTEAFF.

The table lists this clonotype with a few counts. The chain has TRBV24-1 and TRBJ1-2; a possible D gene is TRBD1 (5 bases). Trimming took 4 bases from V and 5 from J, leaving 10 bases between them. Germline V CDR1 and CDR2: KGHDR, SFDVKD. The CDR3 contains 13 residues. The CDR3 protein is CATSDGGGYGYTF. As DNA, the CDR3 is TGTGCCACCAGTGACGGGGGAGGTTATGGCTACACCTTC.

CDR3 loop: CASSYGDRINQPQHF. CDR3 DNA: TGTGCCAGCAGTTACGGGGACAGAATAAATCAGCCCCAGCATTTT. The J gene is TRBJ1-5, the V gene TRBV6-6; 7 bases agree with TRBD1. The V segment lost 2 bases and the J segment 4 bases; nucleotides outside the gene matches: 5. This CDR3 spans 15 amino acids. Germline V lookup: CDR1 MNHNY, CDR2 SVGAGI (reference sequence).

V and J are TRBV20-1 and TRBJ2-1; no reliable D call. Trimming took off 6 bases at V and 0 bases at J, with 21 bases between the two ends. There are 17 residues in the CDR3. CDR1 DFQATT and CDR2 SNEGSKA come from the germline V gene (reference sequence). The CDR3 nucleotides read TGCAGTGCCAACATATATCCCCCACTGAGCTCCTACAATGAGCAGTTCTTC. The encoded protein is CSANIYPPLSSYNEQFF.

This clonotype appeared a single time. The chain recombines TRBV7-9 with TRBJ2-5, with 8 nucleotides matching TRBD1. Germline V CDR1 and CDR2: SEHNR, FQNEAQ (reference sequence). CDR3 size: 13 residues. Trimming removed 4 bases from V and 11 bases from J; junction bases left unmatched: 9. In nucleotides, the CDR3 is TGTGCCAGCAGCTCCCTGGACAGGGTCTGGCAGTACTTC. This sequence encodes CASSSLDRVWQYF.

The chain is built from TRBV11-1 and TRBJ2-5; TRBD1 matches at 10 bases. The J call may be in error: the DNA end matches TRBJ2-7 better. Germline loops: CDR1 SGHAT, CDR2 FQDESV (reference sequence). The CDR3 has 15 amino acids. CDR3 in amino acids: CASSPTGGETHEQYF. The CDR3 bases are TGTGCCAGCAGCCCGACAGGGGGCGAAACCCACGAGCAGTACTTC.

This chain uses TRBV20-1 with TRBJ1-4, with 7 bases lining up with TRBD1. J lost 4 bases, V lost 3 bases, and 8 bases had no gene match. Per the germline V gene, CDR1 is DFQATT and CDR2 is SNEGSKA (reference sequence). The CDR3 sequence is 15 residues long. DNA of the CDR3: TGCAGTGCTAGGGATAAGGGGGCAAGTAATGAAAAACTGTTTTTT. Amino acid sequence: CSARDKGASNEKLFF.

This rearrangement joins TRBV7-3 to TRBJ2-3; possibly TRBD1 or TRBD2 for D (6 bases each). V was clipped by 4 bases and J by 4 bases, with 15 bases between them. The germline gives CDR1 SGHTA, CDR2 FQGTGA. The CDR3 loop spans 15 amino acids. The chain's CDR3 is CASSSEGRGADTQYF. The CDR3, as DNA: TGTGCCAGCAGCTCCGAGGGTAGGGGGGCAGATACGCAGTATTTT.

In this sample, this clonotype turned up once. V usage is TRBV5-4 and J usage is TRBJ2-5; D is possibly TRBD1 (5 bases). The germline CDR1 and CDR2 sequences are SGHNT and YYREEE (reference sequence). The V end was cut by 0 bases, the J end by 2 bases, with 8 bases between. This CDR3 region has 14 residues. The CDR3 DNA reads as TGTGCCAGCAGCTTGGAGGGGATGCAAGAGACCCAGTACTTC. It specifies CASSLEGMQETQYF.

This clonotype was seen ten or more times. The CDR3 DNA is TGTGCCAGCAGTGAGCGGCGGCTTGGACGGTCAAACGGCACAGTCGGCTACACCTTC. This gives the protein CASSERRLGRSNGTVGYTF. The V call is TRBV6-4, the J call TRBJ1-2; D call uncertain. V was pared by 3 bases and J by 8 bases, with 31 bases between. The CDR3 consists of 19 residues. CDR1 is MRHNA, CDR2 SNTAGT, per germline.

The J gene is TRBJ2-1, the V gene TRBV5-1; tentatively, D is TRBD1 (6 bases). CDR1 is SGHRS, CDR2 YFSETQ, per germline. Between the trimmed V and J ends, which lost 5 bases and 6 bases, there was a span of 15 bases. The CDR3 loop spans 14 amino acids. For the CDR3, the DNA is TGCGCCAGCAGGGCTGGGGGCCGGGTCAATGAGCAGTTCTTC. Its protein product is CASRAGGRVNEQFF. The whole variable domain, remainder taken from reference TRBV5-1 and TRBJ2-1, is KAGVTQTPRYLIKTRGQQVTLSCSPISGHRSVSWYQQTPGQGLQFLFEYFSETQRNKGNFPGRFSGRQFSNSRSEMNVSTLELGDSALYLCASRAGGRVNEQFFGPGTRLTVL.